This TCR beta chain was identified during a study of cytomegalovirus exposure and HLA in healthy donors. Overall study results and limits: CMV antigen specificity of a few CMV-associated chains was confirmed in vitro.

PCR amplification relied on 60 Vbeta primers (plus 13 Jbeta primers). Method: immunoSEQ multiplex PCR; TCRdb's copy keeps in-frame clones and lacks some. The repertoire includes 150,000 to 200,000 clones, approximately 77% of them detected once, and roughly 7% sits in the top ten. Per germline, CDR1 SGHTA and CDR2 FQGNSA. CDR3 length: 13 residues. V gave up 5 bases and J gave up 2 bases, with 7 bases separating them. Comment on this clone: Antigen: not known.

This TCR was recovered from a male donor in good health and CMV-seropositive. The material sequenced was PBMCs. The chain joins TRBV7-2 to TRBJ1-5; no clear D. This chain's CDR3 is CASSSQGNQPQHF. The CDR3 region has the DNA TGTGCCAGCAGCAGCCAGGGCAATCAGCCCCAGCATTTT.